This entry is about one T cell receptor beta chain. The entry originates in a study of blood T cell repertoires in COVID-19. Turning to the study itself: From the United States, Italy and Spain came samples of acute and convalescent COVID-19. The analysed material was cDNA or gDNA that came from T cells, B-cell-depleted T cells, or PBMCs.

Assay: immunoSEQ multiplex PCR; the TCRdb copy retains only in-frame clones and omits some. The sample shows under 500,000 clones, about 90% of them seen only once. This CDR3 is built from 16 residues. V shed 6 bases, J shed 2 bases, and the junction held 11 bases outside the gene matches. Per germline, CDR1 LNHDA and CDR2 SQIVND (reference sequence). Participants' own reports of clinical history determined their cohort assignment. The genes are TRBV19 and TRBJ1-2; TRBD1 agrees at 8 bases. The source of this sequence is a woman between 18 and 29 years old with acute COVID-19. The source material was PBMCs or T cells enriched from blood (not recorded which). The chain's CDR3 is CASSLAGTGRNYGYTF. The CDR3 region has the DNA TGTGCCAGTAGCCTCGCCGGGACAGGCAGGAACTATGGCTACACCTTC.